One TCR beta chain is described in this entry. This record belongs to a study of blood T cells in healthy people across ages. Study-level information: T cells yielded about one barcoded beta molecule per two cells through template switching.

Then a second PCR, running about 6 to 11 cycles, was carried out with a sample-barcoded 5' primer and a J-beta primer mix. TCRdb called the 5' RACE reads again in MiXCR, with one record for every CDR3 protein. The sample contains roughly 2 million distinct CDR3 sequences, less than 50% of which appear only once. Trimming cost V 5 bases and J 2 bases; bases outside gene matches: 3. Germline lookup yields CDR1 MNHEY and CDR2 SMNVEV (reference sequence). This CDR3 has 14 residues. Input material: blood. This TCR derives from a woman aged 40 to 49 in good health. The chain joins TRBV27 to TRBJ1-2; 9 bases map to TRBD1. The CDR3 DNA sequence: TGTGCCAGCAGTATAGGACAGGGGAACTATGGCTACACCTTC. Its protein product is CASSIGQGNYGYTF.